The 10 T cell receptor beta chains reported below all come from one sample, sequenced in a study of blood T cell repertoires in COVID-19. The protocol was immunoSEQ multiplex PCR, while the TCRdb copy is restricted to in-frame clones and leaves out a portion. The data hold roughly 190,000 clones, with more than 75% observed a single time. The sample was peripheral blood. The receptors originated from a man in his late teens or twenties with active or convalescent COVID-19.

This chain connects TRBV10-1 to TRBJ2-1; D might be TRBD2 (6 bases). Germline V gene lookup returns CDR1 WNHNN and CDR2 SYGVQD (reference sequence). V dropped 3 bases and J dropped 3 bases, with 15 bases sitting between them. The CDR3 contains 16 residues. The CDR3 region is CASSDYQAGSYNEQFF. In DNA form, the CDR3 reads TGCGCCAGCAGTGACTATCAGGCCGGGAGCTACAATGAGCAGTTCTTC.

J is TRBJ2-7 and V is TRBV3-1 (or the pseudogene TRBV3-2); 11 bases align to TRBD1. The CDR3 consists of 14 residues. The V gene end was trimmed by 1 base and the J gene end by 9 bases; junction bases not matched to a gene: 5. Germline V CDR1 and CDR2: LGHDT, YNNKEL (reference sequence). The CDR3 protein is CASSQGTGGFAQYV. CDR3 coding DNA: TGTGCCAGCAGCCAAGGGACAGGGGGCTTTGCGCAGTACGTC.

This chain links TRBV27 with TRBJ1-2, with no clear D. The length of the CDR3 is 14 residues. V was cut by 4 bases and J by 0 bases, with 9 bases left in between. Germline CDR1 reads MNHEY; CDR2 reads SMNVEV (reference sequence). The DNA of the CDR3 is TGTGCCAGCAGTTCGGGAGAGACTAACTATGGCTACACCTTC. The encoded protein is CASSSGETNYGYTF.

The rearrangement links TRBV11-2 to TRBJ2-5; 8 nucleotides agree with TRBD2. V gave up 8 bases and J gave up 5 bases; unmatched junction bases: 7. The CDR3 extends over 13 amino acids. CDR1 is SGHAT, CDR2 FQNNGV, per germline. The CDR3: CASSGGLAETQYF. The CDR3 bases are TGTGCCAGCTCGGGGGGGCTAGCGGAGACCCAGTACTTC.

The rearrangement uses TRBV19 and TRBJ1-6; 8 bases fit TRBD1. Trimming took 4 bases from V and 5 from J; bases not matched to a gene: 10. There are 17 residues in the CDR3. The germline V gene encodes CDR1 LNHDA and CDR2 SQIVND (reference sequence). CDR3 protein: CASSTYQGALHNSPLHF. As DNA, the CDR3 is TGTGCCAGTAGTACGTACCAGGGGGCCCTGCATAATTCACCCCTCCACTTT.

The rearrangement links TRBV13 to TRBJ1-1; D is unresolved. Trimming pared 3 bases from V and 7 bases from J, leaving 9 bases between. The germline CDR1 and CDR2 sequences are PRHDT and FYEKMQ (reference sequence). The CDR3 length is 12 residues. The CDR3 loop reads CASSFSRVEAFF. For the CDR3, the DNA is TGTGCCAGCAGCTTTTCCCGAGTTGAAGCTTTCTTT.

The chain is built from TRBV2 and TRBJ2-7; D is uncertain. The V end lost 6 bases, the J end lost 2 bases, and 8 bases lay between the germline ends. Germline CDR1 SNHLY, CDR2 FYNNEI. The CDR3 runs 12 residues. This CDR3 reads CASSLLPYEQYV. The CDR3 region has the DNA TGTGCCAGCAGCTTGCTACCCTACGAGCAGTACGTC.

The chain uses TRBV28 and TRBJ1-5, with D possibly being TRBD1 (6 bases). Germline V gene sequence: CDR1 MDHEN, CDR2 SYDVKM. Trimming shortened V by 3 bases and J by 11 bases, and 14 bases separated the two germline ends. The CDR3 has 13 residues. CDR3 loop: CASSLMGRGTQHF. The CDR3 region has the DNA TGTGCCAGCAGTTTGATGGGAAGGGGGACCCAGCATTTT.

The rearrangement links TRBV28 to TRBJ1-1; maybe TRBD1 (5 bases). V was trimmed by 5 bases and J by 2 bases, leaving 15 bases between them. This CDR3 spans 15 amino acids. CDR1 and CDR2 from the germline V gene are MDHEN and SYDVKM. The CDR3 loop reads CASSVGGTGNTEAFF. The CDR3 nucleotides are TGTGCCAGCAGTGTTGGGGGGACGGGAAACACTGAAGCTTTCTTT. Variable domain in full (rest from reference TRBV28 and TRBJ1-1): DVKVTQSSRYLVKRTGEKVFLECVQDMDHENMFWYRQDPGLGLRLIYFSYDVKMKEKGDIPEGYSVSREKKERFSLILESASTNQTSMYLCASSVGGTGNTEAFFGQGTRLTVV.

The chain combines TRBV2 with TRBJ1-5, with 7 bases fitting TRBD1. Germline V gene lookup returns CDR1 SNHLY and CDR2 FYNNEI. Losses at the gene ends were 8 bases for V and 2 bases for J; bases not matched to a gene: 6. The CDR3 is 14 amino acids. CDR3 sequence: CASGRQGRNQPQHF. CDR3 nucleotides: TGTGCCAGCGGGAGACAGGGCCGCAATCAGCCCCAGCATTTT. Filled out from reference TRBV2 and TRBJ1-5, the complete variable domain reads EPEVTQTPSHQVTQMGQEVILRCVPISNHLYFYWYRQILGQKVEFLVSFYNNEISEKSEIFDDQFSVERPDGSNFTLKIRSTKLEDSAMYFCASGRQGRNQPQHFGDGTRLSIL.